Following are 29 T cell receptor beta chains from one sample sequenced in a study of T cell responses to AZD1222 COVID-19 vaccine. Sequenced by immunoSEQ multiplex PCR; TCRdb stores in-frame clones only, minus some. The sample shows approximately 160,000 clones, approximately 93% of them seen only once. The sample here was peripheral blood, taken on day 0 of AZD1222 vaccination. Source of these receptors: an adult in good health.

The chain links TRBV18 to TRBJ2-2, with 8 bases fitting TRBD1. The J segment lost 3 bases and the V segment lost 5 bases, leaving 17 bases of the junction unmatched. The CDR3 loop spans 19 amino acids. Germline V lookup: CDR1 KGHSH, CDR2 LQKENI. CDR3 loop: CASSTSWTGRKAHTGELFF. CDR3 bases: TGTGCCAGCTCAACGAGCTGGACAGGGAGAAAGGCTCACACCGGGGAGCTGTTTTTT.

The chain carries TRBV6-4 and TRBJ2-4; the D is unclear. Germline CDR1 is MRHNA and CDR2 is SNTAGT. The V end lost 0 bases, the J end lost 8 bases, and 11 bases lay between the germline ends. The CDR3 covers 14 residues. The CDR3 reads CASSDSMVSDIQYF. CDR3 coding DNA: TGTGCCAGCAGTGACTCGATGGTCTCGGACATTCAGTACTTC.

The chain links TRBV4-2 to TRBJ1-4; weak D call: TRBD1 (6 bases). Trimming pared 3 bases from V and 7 bases from J, leaving 15 bases between. This CDR3 comprises 15 residues. Germline V gene lookup returns CDR1 LGHNA and CDR2 YNFKEQ. The CDR3 DNA sequence: TGTGCCAGCAGCCAGAAGGACGGGGGCCTTGAAAAACTGTTTTTT. Residues: CASSQKDGGLEKLFF.

This chain connects TRBV7-8 to TRBJ2-7; a possible D gene is TRBD1 (5 bases). The V gene's germline CDR1 is SGHVS and CDR2 FQNEAQ. Trimming cost V 8 bases and J 0 bases, with 14 bases left between them. The CDR3 totals 14 residues. The CDR3 is CASAYGHSSYEQYF. The CDR3 region has the DNA TGTGCCAGCGCCTACGGACACAGCTCCTACGAGCAGTACTTC.

V usage is TRBV7-9 and J usage is TRBJ1-1, with D perhaps matching TRBD1 (5 bases). V was clipped by 5 bases and J by 0 bases, with 7 bases between them. In germline, CDR1 is SEHNR, CDR2 FQNEAQ (reference sequence). The CDR3 contains 13 residues. The CDR3 spells CASSRGVNTEAFF. In nucleotides, the CDR3 is TGTGCCAGCAGCAGAGGGGTGAACACTGAAGCTTTCTTT.

This clone appeared once. This chain links TRBV18 with TRBJ2-7; TRBD2 aligns across 8 bases. Germline trimming cut 0 bases from V and 6 bases from J; bases unmatched to any gene: 10. This CDR3 spans 16 amino acids. Looked up from germline, CDR1 is KGHSH and CDR2 is LQKENI. The CDR3: CASSPPSRHGRGEQYF. DNA for the CDR3: TGTGCCAGCTCACCACCGTCTAGGCACGGGAGGGGCGAGCAGTACTTC.

This sequence joins TRBV5-6 and TRBJ1-1; 9 bases map to TRBD1. The V and J ends lost 4 bases and 4 bases, in that order; junction bases with no gene match: 8. This CDR3 is 15 amino acids long. Germline V gene sequence: CDR1 SGHDT, CDR2 YYEEEE. CDR3 region: CASSLQGARGTEAFF. For the CDR3, the DNA is TGTGCCAGCAGCCTACAGGGGGCGAGGGGCACTGAAGCTTTCTTT.

To note about this clone: Other DNA sequences in the sample encode the same CDR3. The gene calls are TRBV18 and TRBJ1-5; maybe TRBD1 (5 bases). The germline V and J ends were trimmed by 3 bases and 5 bases, with 8 bases remaining between them. This CDR3 is 13 amino acids long. Germline V CDR1 and CDR2: KGHSH, LQKENI. The DNA for the CDR3 is TGTGCCAGCTCACCGGGACGGGATCAGCCCCAGCATTTT. Translated, it gives CASSPGRDQPQHF. Looking up the rest from reference TRBV18 and TRBJ1-5 gives the full variable domain: NAGVMQNPRHLVRRRGQEARLRCSPMKGHSHVYWYRQLPEEGLKFMVYLQKENIIDESGMPKERFSAEFPKEGPSILRIQQVVRGDSAAYFCASSPGRDQPQHFGDGTRLSIL.

The V and J genes are TRBV7-9 and TRBJ1-3; D gene ambiguous. Germline V gene sequence: CDR1 SEHNR, CDR2 FQNEAQ (reference sequence). The CDR3 totals 14 residues. The germline V and J ends were trimmed by 4 bases and 0 bases, with 7 bases remaining between them. CDR3 loop: CASSYISSGNTIYF. The CDR3 DNA reads as TGTGCCAGCAGCTACATCAGCTCTGGAAACACCATATATTTT.

The CDR3 DNA follows: TGCAGCGTTGAAGACGGCGCTAACTATGGCTACACCTTC. It specifies CSVEDGANYGYTF. The rearrangement joins TRBV29-1 to TRBJ1-2, with D uncertain. Per the germline V gene, CDR1 is SQVTM and CDR2 is ANQGSEA. CDR3 length: 13 amino acids. V was shortened by 0 bases and J by 0 bases, with 5 bases between the two germline ends. Combining the CDR3 with reference TRBV29-1 and TRBJ1-2 gives the whole variable domain SAVISQKPSRDICQRGTSLTIQCQVDSQVTMMFWYRQQPGQSLTLIATANQGSEATYESGFVIDKFPISRPNLTFSTLTVSNMSPEDSSIYLCSVEDGANYGYTFGSGTRLTVV.

This clone has a single count. V and J are TRBV6-4 and TRBJ1-1; the D gene is possibly TRBD1 (5 bases). In germline, CDR1 is MRHNA, CDR2 SNTAGT. This CDR3 region has 14 residues. V shed 6 bases and J shed 2 bases, with 13 bases lying between them. DNA of the CDR3: TGTGCCAGCAGGATACAGGCGATCAACACTGAAGCTTTCTTT. Its protein product is CASRIQAINTEAFF.

The chain uses TRBV18 and TRBJ1-4; D is unresolved. This CDR3 is 14 amino acids long. Germline values: CDR1 KGHSH, CDR2 LQKENI. V was trimmed by 6 bases and J by 5 bases, leaving 13 bases between them. This chain's CDR3 is CASSHPGRNEKLFF. For the CDR3, the DNA is TGTGCCAGCTCGCACCCGGGCCGAAATGAAAAACTGTTTTTT.

The chain couples TRBV28 to TRBJ1-5; no definite D call. The V and J ends lost 3 bases and 3 bases respectively, with 9 bases between them. CDR3 length: 14 residues. The germline V gene has CDR1 MDHEN and CDR2 SYDVKM. The CDR3 region has the DNA TGTGCCAGCAGTTTGAGGGCAGCCAATCAGCCCCAGCATTTT. Protein product: CASSLRAANQPQHF.

The J gene is TRBJ1-6, the V gene TRBV6-5; no clear D. CDR3 length: 14 residues. In germline, CDR1 is MNHEY, CDR2 SVGAGI. V lost 0 bases and J lost 8, with 8 bases in between. As DNA, the CDR3 is TGTGCCAGCAGTTACTCGGTATGGGATTCACCCCTCCACTTT. Translating gives CASSYSVWDSPLHF.

The chain recombines TRBV3-1 (or the pseudogene TRBV3-2) with TRBJ1-6; TRBD1 aligns across 9 bases. V was pared by 5 bases and J by 7 bases, with 0 bases of the junction left unmatched. Germline V gene data show CDR1 as LGHDT and CDR2 as YNNKEL (reference sequence). This CDR3 is 13 amino acids long. Written as DNA, the CDR3 is TGTGCCAGCAGCGGACAGGGGAATTCACCCCTCCACTTT. Protein: CASSGQGNSPLHF.

The chain carries TRBV7-9 and TRBJ2-2; D not resolved. CDR1 is SEHNR, CDR2 FQNEAQ, per germline (reference sequence). This CDR3 is 11 amino acids long. V lost 2 bases to trimming and J lost 9 bases, with 4 bases between them. CDR3 DNA: TGTGCCAGCAGCTTAATGTGGGAGCTGTTTTTT. This gives the protein CASSLMWELFF.

This clone has ten or more counts. In DNA, the CDR3 is TGTGCCATCAGGCCGGGACTAGCGGGGCCCAGCACAGATACGCAGTATTTT. Encoded protein: CAIRPGLAGPSTDTQYF. The chain couples TRBV10-3 to TRBJ2-3; 13 nucleotides line up with TRBD2. The CDR3 has 17 residues. Unmatched junction bases numbered 6, after V lost 6 bases and J lost 0 bases. Germline V lookup: CDR1 ENHRY, CDR2 SYGVKD.

The gene calls are TRBV19 and TRBJ1-3; no firm D call. This CDR3 is built from 16 residues. V was trimmed by 5 bases and J by 0 bases, leaving 14 bases between them. Germline-derived CDR1 and CDR2 are LNHDA and SQIVND (reference sequence). The CDR3 spells CASSPRRASSGNTIYF. The DNA of the CDR3 is TGTGCCAGTAGTCCTCGACGGGCGAGCTCTGGAAACACCATATATTTT.

The chain combines TRBV4-1 with TRBJ1-3; D call uncertain. The CDR3 totals 13 residues. The germline V gene encodes CDR1 MGHRA and CDR2 YSYEKL. Trimming pared 0 bases from V and 2 bases from J, leaving 2 bases between. The chain's CDR3 is CASSQDTGNTIYF. Here the CDR3 DNA reads TGCGCCAGCAGCCAAGACACTGGAAACACCATATATTTT.

This clone was found once. The chain uses TRBV7-9 and TRBJ2-7; 9 bases are a match to TRBD1. The V gene's germline CDR1 is SEHNR and CDR2 FQNEAQ (reference sequence). This CDR3 is built from 15 residues. The V segment lost 5 bases and the J segment 5 bases; nucleotides outside the gene matches: 10. CDR3 region: CASSTRQGGVDEQYF. The CDR3 DNA reads TGTGCCAGCAGCACCAGACAGGGGGGTGTCGACGAGCAGTACTTC.

J is TRBJ2-3 and V is TRBV7-2, with 7 bases lining up with TRBD1. The trim removed 2 bases at V and 4 bases at J, leaving 3 bases unmatched. The CDR3 length is 14 residues. CDR1 is SGHTA, CDR2 FQGNSA, per germline. The DNA of the CDR3 is TGTGCCAGCAGCTTAATGCAGGGGGCAGATACGCAGTATTTT. Translation gives CASSLMQGADTQYF.

This sequence joins TRBV6-1 and TRBJ2-1, with D possibly TRBD2 on 5 matching bases. CDR1 and CDR2 (germline): MNHNS, SASEGT. This CDR3 is built from 14 residues. Trimming took 2 bases from V and 1 from J, leaving 6 bases between them. The DNA for the CDR3 is TGTGCCAGCAGTGAAAGCGGTTCCTACAATGAGCAGTTCTTC. Translated, it gives CASSESGSYNEQFF.

The V and J genes are TRBV6-1 and TRBJ1-6; D is undetermined. The V gene lost 0 bases and the J gene lost 10 bases, with 4 bases spanning the gap. CDR3 length equals 12 residues. Germline V lookup: CDR1 MNHNS, CDR2 SASEGT. The CDR3 loop reads CASSEARSPLHF. In DNA, the CDR3 is TGTGCCAGCAGTGAAGCGAGATCACCCCTCCACTTT.

The V call is TRBV3-1 (or the pseudogene TRBV3-2), the J call TRBJ2-1, with TRBD2 matching over 8 bases. The CDR3 spans 15 residues. V was pared by 0 bases and J by 3 bases, with 1 base of the junction left unmatched. Germline V gene data show CDR1 as LGHDT and CDR2 as YNNKEL (reference sequence). The CDR3 reads CASSQDRGGYNEQFF. The CDR3, as DNA: TGTGCCAGCAGCCAAGATCGGGGGGGCTACAATGAGCAGTTCTTC.

V and J are TRBV7-9 and TRBJ2-3; TRBD2 aligns across 7 bases. With 5 bases clipped from V and 0 bases from J, the junction kept 11 bases outside the gene matches. Germline CDR1 is SEHNR and CDR2 is FQNEAQ (reference sequence). CDR3 length: 17 residues. CDR3 protein: CASSQPGLPTSTDTQYF. The CDR3 bases are TGTGCCAGCAGCCAACCGGGACTACCGACTAGCACAGATACGCAGTATTTT.

This chain joins TRBV2 and TRBJ1-1; D is possibly TRBD1 (5 bases). V dropped 8 bases and J dropped 3 bases, with 13 bases sitting between them. The CDR3 totals 13 residues. In germline, CDR1 is SNHLY, CDR2 FYNNEI. This chain's CDR3 is CASSAGPDTEAFF. The CDR3 coding sequence is TGTGCCAGCTCGGCAGGGCCCGACACTGAAGCTTTCTTT. Combining the CDR3 with reference TRBV2 and TRBJ1-1 gives the whole variable domain EPEVTQTPSHQVTQMGQEVILRCVPISNHLYFYWYRQILGQKVEFLVSFYNNEISEKSEIFDDQFSVERPDGSNFTLKIRSTKLEDSAMYFCASSAGPDTEAFFGQGTRLTVV.

The gene calls are TRBV12-5 and TRBJ1-1; TRBD1 is a possible D gene (6 bases). The V gene lost 6 bases and the J gene lost 8 bases, with 10 bases spanning the gap. Germline CDR1 reads LGHNT; CDR2 reads FRNRAP. CDR3 length: 11 amino acids. Here the CDR3 DNA reads TGTGCTAGTGGCCTGGGGACAGAAGCTTTCTTT. This translates into CASGLGTEAFF.

The chain carries TRBV5-1 and TRBJ2-3, with TRBD1 matching over 7 bases. Germline-derived CDR1 and CDR2 are SGHRS and YFSETQ. Unmatched junction bases numbered 6, after V lost 1 base and J lost 4 bases. The CDR3 spans 15 residues. CDR3 sequence: CASSLQTGPADTQYF. The CDR3 bases are TGCGCCAGCAGCTTGCAGACAGGGCCGGCAGATACGCAGTATTTT.

In this sample, this clone turned up once. The rearrangement joins TRBV12-3 or TRBV12-4 to TRBJ2-1; D unresolved. Trimming removed 5 bases at V and 8 bases at J, with 10 bases between. This CDR3 has 12 amino acids. The CDR3 loop reads CASSLGIHEQFF. CDR3 sequence (DNA): TGTGCCAGCAGTCTTGGGATCCATGAGCAGTTCTTC.